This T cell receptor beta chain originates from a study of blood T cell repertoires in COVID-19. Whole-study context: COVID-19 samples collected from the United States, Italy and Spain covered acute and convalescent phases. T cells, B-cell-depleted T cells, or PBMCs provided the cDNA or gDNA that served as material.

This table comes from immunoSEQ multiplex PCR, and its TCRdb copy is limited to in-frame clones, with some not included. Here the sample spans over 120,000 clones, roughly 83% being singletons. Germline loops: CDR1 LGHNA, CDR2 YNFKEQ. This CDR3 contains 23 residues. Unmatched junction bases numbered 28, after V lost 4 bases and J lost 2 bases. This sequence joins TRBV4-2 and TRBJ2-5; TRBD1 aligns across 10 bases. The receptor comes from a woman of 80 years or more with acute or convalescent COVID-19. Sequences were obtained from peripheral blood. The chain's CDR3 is CASSLGTGDVAGPLSRWQETQYF. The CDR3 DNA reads TGTGCCAGCAGCCTTGGGACAGGGGACGTAGCCGGTCCATTGTCGAGGTGGCAAGAGACCCAGTACTTC.